This T cell receptor beta chain was identified during a study of CD8+ T cells in alopecia areata. In the study overall: For the treated group, dosing was oral tofacitinib at 5 to 10 mg twice daily. For treated patients, severity scores reflected the percentage of scalp area affected.

Stated treatment: oral pan-JAK inhibitor, 5-10 mg twice daily. Sorting from PBMCs produced CD4+ and CD8+ T cells. The length of the CDR3 is 14 residues. The V end lost 5 bases, the J end lost 2 bases, and 11 bases lay between the germline ends. Looked up from germline, CDR1 is LNHDA and CDR2 is SQIVND (reference sequence). This clone is categorized as medium-sized. Following RNA extraction, reverse transcription yielded cDNA that acted as the sequencing template. Only in-frame clones appear in the TCRdb table, and some are missing; sequencing was by immunoSEQ multiplex PCR. The sample holds 150,000 to 200,000 clones, approximately 60% seen once.

The receptor was isolated from a human donor with alopecia areata. The sample consisted of CD4+ T cells sorted from blood, taken at week 24, from a patient treated with tofacitinib. The chain is built from TRBV19 and TRBJ2-3, with D perhaps matching TRBD1 or TRBD2 (5 bases each). CDR3 nucleotide sequence: TGTGCCAGTAGTCCCAGGGACGCCACAGATACGCAGTATTTT. Amino acids: CASSPRDATDTQYF.